This T cell receptor (beta chain) was profiled in a study of shared T cell receptors in the human thymus. This CDR3 has 15 residues. CDR1 and CDR2 (germline): MNHEY, SMNVEV (reference sequence). V was clipped by 1 base and J by 8 bases, with 14 bases between them. Generated by immunoSEQ multiplex PCR, the TCRdb table keeps only in-frame clones and is missing some. The sample gives hundreds of thousands of clones, 70% to 80% of which show up once; approximately 0.013% is in the top ten. The data were also submitted as part of a second study, on human thymus T cells. This second study says: Having surgery to correct congenital heart defects, healthy Finnish infants acted as the donors. During corrective heart surgery, resections were taken, and the thymus tissue came from them. Gene usage for V and J segments appeared biased in thymic and blood repertoires. Related studies found that unrelated individuals share highly overlapping thymic repertoires.

The chain is built from TRBV27 and TRBJ1-4; D call uncertain. Sequenced sample: thymocytes. The source of this sequence is a boy under three years old with a congenital heart defect. CDR3 coding DNA: TGTGCCAGCAGTTTATTCGGATCCCCTAGGGAAAAACTGTTTTTT. Protein product: CASSLFGSPREKLFF.